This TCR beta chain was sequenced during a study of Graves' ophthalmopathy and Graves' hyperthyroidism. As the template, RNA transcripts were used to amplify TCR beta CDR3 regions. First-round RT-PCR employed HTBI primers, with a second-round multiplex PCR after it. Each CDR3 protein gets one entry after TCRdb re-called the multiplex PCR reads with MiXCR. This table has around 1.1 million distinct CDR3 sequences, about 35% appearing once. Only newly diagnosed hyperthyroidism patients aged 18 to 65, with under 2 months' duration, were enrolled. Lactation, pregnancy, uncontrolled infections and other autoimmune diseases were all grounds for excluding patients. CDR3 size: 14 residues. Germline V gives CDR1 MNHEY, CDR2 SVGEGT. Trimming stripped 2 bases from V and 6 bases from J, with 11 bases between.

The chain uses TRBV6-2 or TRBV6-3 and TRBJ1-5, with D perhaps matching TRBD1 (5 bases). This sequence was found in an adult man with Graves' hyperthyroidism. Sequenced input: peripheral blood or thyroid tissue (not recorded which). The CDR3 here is CASSYEGHRQPQHF. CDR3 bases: TGTGCCAGCAGTTACGAGGGGCATCGTCAGCCCCAGCATTTT.